The entry below gives a single T cell receptor (beta chain) sequence along with its context. The antigen is not known. Time point of the sample: newly diagnosed, previously untreated cHL patient sample. Negative selection with magnets was how CD8+ T cells were isolated from the thawed PBMCs. CDR1 is MNHEY and CDR2 is SVGAGI in the germline V gene. This CDR3 region has 15 residues. Trimming took 4 bases from V and 4 from J; bases not matched to a gene: 7. This record comes from a study of PD-1 blockade in classical Hodgkin lymphoma. The method was immunoSEQ multiplex PCR; TCRdb's version includes in-frame clones alone and lacks a portion of them. The profile covers around 23,000 clones, with more than 75% appearing a single time and 6.8% taken by the ten largest. Study-wide points: Reports described newly diagnosed patients as having lower baseline TCR diversity than healthy donors.

The sequence was collected from a human donor with classical Hodgkin lymphoma. V usage is TRBV6-5 and J usage is TRBJ2-5; 9 bases line up with TRBD2. The sample taken for sequencing was CD8+ T cells from blood. Here the CDR3 DNA reads TGTGCCAGCAGTTTAGCGGGGGCTCTTTCAGAGACCCAGTACTTC. Its protein product is CASSLAGALSETQYF.